This TCR beta chain is drawn from a study of graft-versus-host responses after intestinal transplantation. On the study more broadly: Recipients had transplants, and these were multivisceral, liver-intestinal, or isolated intestinal. Anti-thymocyte globulin induction preceded 2 to 4 years of tacrolimus and steroid maintenance in all recipients.

In the case of this clone: The antigen is unknown.

Study results and limitations: GvH clones turned up in recipient marrow; some had shown up first in ileum or blood.

With 1 base clipped from V and 0 bases from J, the junction kept 17 bases outside the gene matches. The V gene's germline CDR1 is SGHRS and CDR2 YFSETQ. There are 21 residues in the CDR3. Sequencing was performed with immunoSEQ multiplex PCR; in TCRdb, only in-frame clones are kept and a portion is missing. The table has 90,000 to 150,000 clones, approximately 95% seen once. The sequence was collected from a human donor who received an intestinal transplant. The chain combines TRBV5-1 with TRBJ2-1; TRBD1 agrees at 9 bases. This specimen consisted of unstimulated CD8+ T cells sorted from spleen or lymph node cells, obtained before intestinal transplant. CDR3 coding DNA: TGCGCCAGCAGCTTGCCTCGCGAAATCACAGGGGGCGGATACTCCTACAATGAGCAGTTCTTC. This translates into CASSLPREITGGGYSYNEQFF. The full variable domain, its missing parts supplied by reference TRBV5-1 and TRBJ2-1, is KAGVTQTPRYLIKTRGQQVTLSCSPISGHRSVSWYQQTPGQGLQFLFEYFSETQRNKGNFPGRFSGRQFSNSRSEMNVSTLELGDSALYLCASSLPREITGGGYSYNEQFFGPGTRLTVL.